This T cell receptor (beta chain) appears in the sequencing data of a study of blood T cell repertoires in COVID-19. Original methodology: How many nucleated cells were present was estimated from reference gene primer amplification. Assay used: immunoSEQ multiplex PCR; TCRdb lists only in-frame clones, some missing. V, J and clone size are those of that table, while D and trimming were read from the DNA. Altogether 300,000 to 400,000 clones are present, 87% being singletons, with the ten largest covering roughly a tenth. The CDR3 is 15 amino acids. V was clipped by 2 bases and J by 5 bases; unmatched bases: 7. CDR1 is MNHEY, CDR2 SMNVEV, per germline (reference sequence).

The clonotype originates from a man aged 30-40 years with COVID-19, enrolled during active disease. Sequencing was carried out using peripheral blood. The chain has TRBV27 and TRBJ2-7; 9 nucleotides line up with TRBD2. CDR3 sequence reads: CASSLMAGGPNEQYF. CDR3 nucleotides: TGTGCCAGCAGTTTAATGGCGGGGGGGCCAAACGAGCAGTACTTC.